This TCR beta chain was identified in a study of beta chain features in type 1 diabetes. Study-wide results and limits: All four CD4+ subsets of Type 1 diabetes patients contained TCRB CDR3s that were moderately but significantly shorter.

The isolated RNA, all of it, was reverse transcribed, so expressed TCRB transcripts were what got sequenced. Sequencing used immunoSEQ multiplex PCR; TCRdb keeps in-frame clones, though not all of them. The sample includes roughly 300,000 clones, roughly 13% of them seen just once. This clone was seen a few times. Its matching antigen is unknown. With 3 bases clipped from V and 1 base from J, the junction kept 2 bases outside the gene matches. The CDR3 runs to 15 residues. Germline V CDR1 and CDR2: SGHRS, YFSETQ. This receptor was obtained from a man aged 25 to 40 with type 1 diabetes. V gene TRBV5-1 combines with J gene TRBJ1-5, with 9 nucleotides matching TRBD1. Sequencing input: naive CD4+ T cells from blood. This CDR3 reads CASSSGTGSNQPQHF. For the CDR3, the DNA is TGCGCCAGCAGCTCAGGGACAGGGAGCAATCAGCCCCAGCATTTT.